This TCR beta chain was captured in a study of shared clonotypes between healthy human individuals. Study-level findings and limits: In contrast to clonotypes shared by all four donors, non-shared clonotypes had lower generation probabilities.

This CDR3 is built from 15 residues. V gave up 3 bases and J gave up 0 bases; unmatched junction bases: 4. Germline V gene lookup returns CDR1 WSHSY and CDR2 SAAADI. This clone has a handful of counts. Its matching antigen is unknown. Running of the assay took place at deep level. Produced via immunoSEQ multiplex PCR; TCRdb's table is partial and in-frame only. This table has roughly 2 million clones, 85% to 95% appearing once. The J gene is TRBJ2-7, the V gene TRBV10-2; 8 nucleotides match TRBD2. The specimen sequenced was naive CD4+ T cells sorted from blood. The subset is: CD45RA+ positively selected. This clonotype was sampled from a man between 18 and 29 years old in good health. The CDR3 region has the DNA TGCGCCAGCAGTGATTGGCGGGAGGACTCCTACGAGCAGTACTTC. Protein product: CASSDWREDSYEQYF.